One and the same sample provided the 15 T cell receptor beta chains below, sequenced in a study of human T cells and chemical hapten exposure. Using its own MiXCR run on the RACE reads, TCRdb lists one record per CDR3 protein. The sample yields 240,000 or so distinct CDR3 sequences, about 9% seen once. The sample's time point: pre-sensitization, week 0. Specified treatment: therapeutic diphenylcyclopropenone sensitization with weekly scalp DPC. Sequences were derived from whole blood, sampled in connection with sensitization to the hapten diphenylcyclopropenone (DPC). These receptors were obtained from a woman aged 35 to 49 with alopecia areata. Some clones in this sample may be carry-over from other donors' samples.

At least ten counts were recorded for this clonotype. The V call is TRBV7-9, the J call TRBJ2-2; TRBD1 is a possible D gene (7 bases). CDR3 length equals 13 residues. Trimming stripped 7 bases from V and 4 bases from J, with 10 bases between. Germline assignment: CDR1 SEHNR and CDR2 FQNEAQ (reference sequence). CDR3 nucleotides: TGTGCCAGCAACAGGGGAGGCACCGGGGAGCTGTTTTTT. The encoded protein is CASNRGGTGELFF.

This clonotype was counted only a few times. This rearrangement joins TRBV20-1 to TRBJ2-1; 13 bases match TRBD2. Per germline, CDR1 DFQATT and CDR2 SNEGSKA (reference sequence). Losses at the gene ends were 8 bases for V and 9 bases for J; bases not matched to a gene: 13. The length of the CDR3 is 15 residues. Here the CDR3 DNA reads TGCAGTTTCCCCCTAGGACTAGCGGGAGCAAGTGAGCAGTTCTTC. The encoded protein is CSFPLGLAGASEQFF.

This clonotype came up a few times. The chain employs TRBV6-2 or TRBV6-3 and TRBJ2-1, with TRBD2 matching 13 bases. The ends lost 6 bases at V and 13 bases at J; junction bases unmatched: 15. The CDR3 spans 16 residues. Germline V gene lookup returns CDR1 MNHEY and CDR2 SVGEGT. In DNA form, the CDR3 reads TGTGCCAGCAGGGAGGATCCGGGACTAGCGGGATTAATACAGTTCTTC. This codes for CASREDPGLAGLIQFF.

The chain combines TRBV14 with TRBJ2-7; 9 bases agree with TRBD1. The CDR3 is 13 amino acids. Looked up from germline, CDR1 is SGHDN and CDR2 is FVKESK. V shed 3 bases, J shed 3 bases, and the junction held 0 bases outside the gene matches. The DNA of the CDR3 is TGTGCCAGCAGCCAGGACAGGGGCTACGAGCAGTACTTC. This codes for CASSQDRGYEQYF.

The J gene is TRBJ2-6, the V gene TRBV6-2 or TRBV6-3, with TRBD1 as a possible D gene (5 bases). Germline-derived CDR1 and CDR2 are MNHEY and SVGEGT. Trimming cost V 5 bases and J 0 bases, with 11 bases left between them. This CDR3 comprises 16 residues. This chain's CDR3 is CASSADRGSGANVLTF. CDR3 DNA sequence: TGTGCCAGCAGTGCCGACAGAGGCTCTGGGGCCAACGTCCTGACTTTC.

The rearrangement uses TRBV28 and TRBJ2-5; weak D call: TRBD1 (6 bases). V was pared by 6 bases and J by 1 base, with 9 bases between. The germline CDR1 and CDR2 sequences are MDHEN and SYDVKM. The length of the CDR3 is 13 residues. CDR3 sequence: CASRRTVQETQYF. CDR3 sequence (DNA): TGTGCCAGCAGAAGGACAGTCCAAGAGACCCAGTACTTC.

There are a few counts of this clonotype. V is TRBV20-1 and J is TRBJ2-1; D assignment may be TRBD1 or TRBD2 (5 bases each). Germline-derived CDR1 and CDR2 are DFQATT and SNEGSKA (reference sequence). V gave up 4 bases and J gave up 10 bases, with 26 bases separating them. The CDR3 extends over 16 amino acids. CDR3 region: CSATQPTRDLLPEQFF. CDR3 nucleotides: TGCAGTGCTACTCAACCTACCCGGGACCTTTTACCGGAGCAGTTCTTC.

This chain joins TRBV6-6 and TRBJ2-2, with TRBD1 matching 8 bases. V lost 7 bases, J lost 7 bases, and 14 bases stayed unmatched. The CDR3 consists of 16 residues. Per the germline V gene, CDR1 is MNHNY and CDR2 is SVGAGI (reference sequence). The CDR3 here is CASTWGGTGRFGELFF. The CDR3 region has the DNA TGTGCCAGCACCTGGGGCGGGACAGGTCGGTTCGGGGAGCTGTTTTTT.

This clonotype was detected ten times or more. This sequence joins TRBV7-3 and TRBJ2-3, with TRBD1 as a possible D gene (6 bases). The CDR3 runs 15 residues. V was cut by 1 base and J by 4 bases, with 12 bases left in between. The germline gives CDR1 SGHTA, CDR2 FQGTGA. The CDR3 loop reads CASSLNPGQSDTQYF. The CDR3, as DNA: TGTGCCAGCAGCTTAAACCCTGGACAGTCAGATACGCAGTATTTT.

This clonotype was picked up many times. This chain joins TRBV28 and TRBJ1-5, with unresolved D. The germline gives CDR1 MDHEN, CDR2 SYDVKM. The CDR3 runs to 16 residues. Trimming left V 7 bases short and J 2 bases short, with 18 bases between. This chain's CDR3 is CASIPSRSPGNQPQHF. The CDR3 DNA follows: TGTGCCAGCATCCCTTCGAGGAGTCCCGGCAATCAGCCCCAGCATTTT.

This clonotype has more than one count but fewer than ten. The V gene is TRBV5-1, the J gene TRBJ2-1; possibly TRBD1 or TRBD2 for D (5 bases each). Germline V gene lookup returns CDR1 SGHRS and CDR2 YFSETQ. Trimming stripped 0 bases from V and 8 bases from J, with 12 bases between. This CDR3 is 14 amino acids long. CDR3 sequence (DNA): TGCGCCAGCAGCTTGGCAACGAGAGGGGATGAGCAGTTCTTC. This sequence encodes CASSLATRGDEQFF.

This rearrangement joins TRBV20-1 to TRBJ1-6, with D perhaps TRBD1 (5 bases). The CDR3 loop spans 10 amino acids. The germline V gene encodes CDR1 DFQATT and CDR2 SNEGSKA (reference sequence). V dropped 0 bases and J dropped 15 bases, with 6 bases sitting between them. CDR3 loop: CSAREGGLHF. The CDR3 DNA follows: TGCAGTGCTAGAGAGGGGGGCCTCCACTTT.

This chain links TRBV10-2 with TRBJ1-1, with D possibly TRBD1 on 5 matching bases. V was shortened by 1 base and J by 0 bases, with 6 bases between the two germline ends. Germline CDR1 and CDR2: WSHSY and SAAADI. There are 14 residues in the CDR3. The CDR3 is CASSEWGVNTEAFF. The CDR3, as DNA: TGCGCCAGCAGTGAGTGGGGGGTGAACACTGAAGCTTTCTTT.

This clonotype came up a few times. The gene calls are TRBV6-2 or TRBV6-3 and TRBJ2-1, with D unresolved. This CDR3 has 12 residues. CDR1 and CDR2 (germline): MNHEY, SVGEGT. Trimming shortened V by 5 bases and J by 9 bases, and 11 bases separated the two germline ends. The CDR3 spells CASSRGPAEQFF. For the CDR3, the DNA is TGTGCCAGCAGTCGAGGCCCGGCTGAGCAGTTCTTC.

The CDR3 DNA reads as TGTGCCAGCAGCCCTCTACTCCGGACTAGCGGGACCTACAATGAGCAGTTCTTC. Translation: CASSPLLRTSGTYNEQFF. The rearrangement links TRBV14 to TRBJ2-1; TRBD2 matches at 12 bases. Trimming at V came to 4 bases and at J to 2 bases, leaving 9 bases not matched to a gene. The germline V gene encodes CDR1 SGHDN and CDR2 FVKESK. CDR3 length: 18 residues.